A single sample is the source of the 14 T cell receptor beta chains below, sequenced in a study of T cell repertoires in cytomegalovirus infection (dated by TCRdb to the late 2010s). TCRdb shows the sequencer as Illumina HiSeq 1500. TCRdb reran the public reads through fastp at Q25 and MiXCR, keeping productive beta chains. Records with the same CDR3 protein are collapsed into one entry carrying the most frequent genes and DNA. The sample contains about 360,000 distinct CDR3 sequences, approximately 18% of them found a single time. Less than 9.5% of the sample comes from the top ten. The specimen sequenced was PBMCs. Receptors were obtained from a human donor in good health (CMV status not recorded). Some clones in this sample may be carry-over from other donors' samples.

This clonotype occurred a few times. The CDR3 spells CASSSPERGSSYEQYF. In nucleotides, the CDR3 is TGTGCCAGCAGCTCACCGGAACGGGGGAGCTCCTACGAGCAGTACTTC. The V and J genes are TRBV7-2 and TRBJ2-7; possibly TRBD2 for D (6 bases). Trimming stripped 4 bases from V and 0 bases from J, with 16 bases between. CDR3 length equals 16 residues. Looked up from germline, CDR1 is SGHTA and CDR2 is FQGNSA.

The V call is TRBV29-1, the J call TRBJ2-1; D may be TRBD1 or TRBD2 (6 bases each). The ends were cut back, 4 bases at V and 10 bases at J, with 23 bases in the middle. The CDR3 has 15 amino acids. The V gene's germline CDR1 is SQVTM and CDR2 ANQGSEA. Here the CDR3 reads CSVVGGGRSWEEQFF. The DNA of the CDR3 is TGCAGCGTTGTAGGGGGAGGCCGCTCTTGGGAGGAGCAGTTCTTC.

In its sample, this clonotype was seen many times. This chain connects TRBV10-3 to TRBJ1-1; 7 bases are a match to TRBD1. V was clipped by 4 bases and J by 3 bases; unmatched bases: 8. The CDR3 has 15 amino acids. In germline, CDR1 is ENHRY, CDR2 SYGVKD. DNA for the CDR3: TGTGCCATCAGTGGTAACAGGGGCGCGGACACTGAAGCTTTCTTT. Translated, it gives CAISGNRGADTEAFF.

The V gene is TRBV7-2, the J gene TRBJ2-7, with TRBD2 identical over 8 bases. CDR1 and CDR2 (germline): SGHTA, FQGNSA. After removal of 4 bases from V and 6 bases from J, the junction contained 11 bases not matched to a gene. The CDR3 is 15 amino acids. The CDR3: CASSYRAGGAGEQYF. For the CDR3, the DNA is TGTGCCAGCAGCTATCGGGCCGGGGGGGCCGGCGAGCAGTACTTC.

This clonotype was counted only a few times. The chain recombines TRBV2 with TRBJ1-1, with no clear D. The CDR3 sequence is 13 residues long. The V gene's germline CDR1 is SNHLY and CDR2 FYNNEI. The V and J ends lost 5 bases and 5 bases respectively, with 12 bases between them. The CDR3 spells CASSFAARTEAFF. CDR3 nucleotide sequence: TGTGCCAGCAGTTTCGCTGCTAGGACTGAAGCTTTCTTT.

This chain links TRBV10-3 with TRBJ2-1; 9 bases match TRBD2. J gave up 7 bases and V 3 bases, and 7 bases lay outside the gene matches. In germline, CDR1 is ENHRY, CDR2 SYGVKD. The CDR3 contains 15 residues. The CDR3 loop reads CAISDQGGRGNEQFF. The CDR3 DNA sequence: TGTGCCATCAGTGATCAGGGCGGGAGGGGAAATGAGCAGTTCTTC.

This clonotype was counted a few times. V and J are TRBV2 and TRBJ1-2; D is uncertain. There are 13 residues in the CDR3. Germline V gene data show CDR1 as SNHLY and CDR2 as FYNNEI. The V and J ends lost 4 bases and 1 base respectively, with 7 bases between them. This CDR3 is CASSVGLNYGYTF. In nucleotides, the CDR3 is TGTGCCAGCAGTGTGGGCCTTAACTATGGCTACACCTTC.

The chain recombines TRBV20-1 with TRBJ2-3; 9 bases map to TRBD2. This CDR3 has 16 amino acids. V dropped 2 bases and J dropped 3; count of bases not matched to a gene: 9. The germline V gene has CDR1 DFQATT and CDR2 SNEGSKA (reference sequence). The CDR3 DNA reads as TGCAGTGCTAGACGACCGGGACTAGCTCCTACAGATACGCAGTATTTT. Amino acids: CSARRPGLAPTDTQYF.

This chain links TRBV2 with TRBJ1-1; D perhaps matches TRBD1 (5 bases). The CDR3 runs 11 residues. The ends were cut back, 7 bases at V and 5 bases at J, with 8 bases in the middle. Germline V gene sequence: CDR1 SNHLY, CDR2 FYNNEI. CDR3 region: CASMEGTEAFF. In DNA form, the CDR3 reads TGTGCCAGCATGGAGGGGACTGAAGCTTTCTTT. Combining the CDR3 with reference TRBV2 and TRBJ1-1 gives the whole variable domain EPEVTQTPSHQVTQMGQEVILRCVPISNHLYFYWYRQILGQKVEFLVSFYNNEISEKSEIFDDQFSVERPDGSNFTLKIRSTKLEDSAMYFCASMEGTEAFFGQGTRLTVV.

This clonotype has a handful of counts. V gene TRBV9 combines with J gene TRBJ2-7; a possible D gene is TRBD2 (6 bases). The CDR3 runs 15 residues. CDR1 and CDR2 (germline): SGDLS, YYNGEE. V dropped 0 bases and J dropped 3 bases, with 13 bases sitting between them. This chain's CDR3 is CASSVGLGGDYEQYF. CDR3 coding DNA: TGTGCCAGCAGCGTAGGTCTAGGAGGGGACTACGAGCAGTACTTC.

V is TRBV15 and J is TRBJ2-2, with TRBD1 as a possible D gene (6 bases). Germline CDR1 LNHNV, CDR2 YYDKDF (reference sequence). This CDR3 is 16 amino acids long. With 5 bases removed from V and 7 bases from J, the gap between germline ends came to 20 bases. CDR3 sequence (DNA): TGTGCCACCAGCCCAATAACAGGGCGGACGGTCGGGGAGCTGTTTTTT. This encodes CATSPITGRTVGELFF.

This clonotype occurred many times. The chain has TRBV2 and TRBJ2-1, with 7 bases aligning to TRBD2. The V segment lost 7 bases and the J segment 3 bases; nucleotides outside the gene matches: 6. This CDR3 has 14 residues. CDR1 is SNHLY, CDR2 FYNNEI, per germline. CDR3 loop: CASKGEGLYNEQFF. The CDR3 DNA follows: TGTGCCAGCAAAGGGGAGGGCCTCTACAATGAGCAGTTCTTC.

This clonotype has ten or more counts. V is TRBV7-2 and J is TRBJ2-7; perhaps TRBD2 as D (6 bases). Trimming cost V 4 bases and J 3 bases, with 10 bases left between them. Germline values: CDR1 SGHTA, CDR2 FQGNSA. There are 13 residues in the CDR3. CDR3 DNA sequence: TGTGCCAGCAGCTCGACTAGATTCTACGAGCAGTACTTC. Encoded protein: CASSSTRFYEQYF.

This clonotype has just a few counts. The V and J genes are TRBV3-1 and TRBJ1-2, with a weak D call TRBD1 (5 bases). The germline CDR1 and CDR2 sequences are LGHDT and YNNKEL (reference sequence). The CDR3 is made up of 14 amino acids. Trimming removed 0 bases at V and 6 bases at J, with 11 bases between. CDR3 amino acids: CASSQESGKDGYTF. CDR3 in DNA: TGTGCCAGCAGCCAAGAATCAGGGAAGGATGGCTACACCTTC.